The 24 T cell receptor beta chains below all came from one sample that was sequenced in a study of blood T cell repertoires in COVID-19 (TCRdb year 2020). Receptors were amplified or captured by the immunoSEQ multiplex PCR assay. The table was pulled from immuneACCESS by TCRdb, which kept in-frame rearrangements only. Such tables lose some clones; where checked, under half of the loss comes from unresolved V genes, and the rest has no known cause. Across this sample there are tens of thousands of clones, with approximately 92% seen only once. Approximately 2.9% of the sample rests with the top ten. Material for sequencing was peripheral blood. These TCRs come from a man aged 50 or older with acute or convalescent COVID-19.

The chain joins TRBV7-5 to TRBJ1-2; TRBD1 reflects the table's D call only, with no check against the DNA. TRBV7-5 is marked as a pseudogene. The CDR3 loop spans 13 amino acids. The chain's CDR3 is CARLLTWGQGYTF. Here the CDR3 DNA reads TGTGCCAGACTGCTGACGTGGGGGCAGGGCTACACCTTC.

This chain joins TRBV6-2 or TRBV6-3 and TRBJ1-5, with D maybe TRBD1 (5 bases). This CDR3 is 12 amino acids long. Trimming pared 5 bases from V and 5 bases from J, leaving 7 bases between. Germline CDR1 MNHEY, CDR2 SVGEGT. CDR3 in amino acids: CASSQGYQPQHF. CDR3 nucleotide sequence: TGTGCCAGCAGTCAGGGATATCAGCCCCAGCATTTT.

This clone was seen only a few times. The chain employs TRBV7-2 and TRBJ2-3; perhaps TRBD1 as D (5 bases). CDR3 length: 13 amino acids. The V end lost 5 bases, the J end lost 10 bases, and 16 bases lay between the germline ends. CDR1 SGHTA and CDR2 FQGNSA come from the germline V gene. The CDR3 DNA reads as TGTGCCAGCAGCCCAATGGGGCGCAGGTCGCAGTATTTT. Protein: CASSPMGRRSQYF.

CDR3 loop: CASSPDRDRATDTQYF. The CDR3 DNA follows: TGTGCCAGCAGCCCGGACAGGGATCGGGCCACAGATACGCAGTATTTT. V gene TRBV7-2 combines with J gene TRBJ2-3; the match to TRBD1 covers 8 bases. V was clipped by 5 bases and J by 2 bases; unmatched bases: 9. Germline values: CDR1 SGHTA, CDR2 FQGNSA. This CDR3 has 16 amino acids.

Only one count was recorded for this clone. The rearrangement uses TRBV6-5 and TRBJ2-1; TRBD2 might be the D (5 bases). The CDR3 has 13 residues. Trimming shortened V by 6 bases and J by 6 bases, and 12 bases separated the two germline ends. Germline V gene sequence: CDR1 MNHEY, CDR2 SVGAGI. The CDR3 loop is CASRPSGVNEQFF. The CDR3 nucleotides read TGTGCCAGCAGGCCAAGCGGAGTCAATGAGCAGTTCTTC.

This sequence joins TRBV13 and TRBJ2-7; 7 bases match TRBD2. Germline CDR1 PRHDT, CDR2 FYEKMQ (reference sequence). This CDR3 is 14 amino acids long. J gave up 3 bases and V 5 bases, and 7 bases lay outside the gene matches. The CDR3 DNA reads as TGTGCCAGCAGCACCCGGGACTACCGCTACGAGCAGTACTTC. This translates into CASSTRDYRYEQYF.

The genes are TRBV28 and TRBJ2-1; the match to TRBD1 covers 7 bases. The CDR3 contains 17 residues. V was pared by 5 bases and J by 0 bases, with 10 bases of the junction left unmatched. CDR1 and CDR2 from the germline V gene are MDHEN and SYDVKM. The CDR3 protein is CASSPGGHLSSYNEQFF. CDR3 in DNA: TGTGCCAGCAGTCCAGGGGGACACTTGAGCTCCTACAATGAGCAGTTCTTC.

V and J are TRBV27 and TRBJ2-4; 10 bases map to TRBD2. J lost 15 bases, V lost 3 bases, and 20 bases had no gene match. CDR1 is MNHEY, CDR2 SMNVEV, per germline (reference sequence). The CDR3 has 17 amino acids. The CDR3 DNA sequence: TGTGCCAGCAGTTTGGCTAGCGGGAGTTCGGACCGGCTTATGTTGTACTTC. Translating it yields CASSLASGSSDRLMLYF.

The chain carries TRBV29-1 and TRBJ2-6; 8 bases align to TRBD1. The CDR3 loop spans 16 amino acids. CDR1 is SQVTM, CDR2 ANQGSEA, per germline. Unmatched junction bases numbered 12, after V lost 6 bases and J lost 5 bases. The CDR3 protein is CSVAGQDLSRANVLTF. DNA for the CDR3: TGCAGCGTCGCGGGACAGGACCTTAGTAGGGCCAACGTCCTGACTTTC. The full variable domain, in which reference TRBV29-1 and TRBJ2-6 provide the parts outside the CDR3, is SAVISQKPSRDICQRGTSLTIQCQVDSQVTMMFWYRQQPGQSLTLIATANQGSEATYESGFVIDKFPISRPNLTFSTLTVSNMSPEDSSIYLCSVAGQDLSRANVLTFGAGSRLTVL.

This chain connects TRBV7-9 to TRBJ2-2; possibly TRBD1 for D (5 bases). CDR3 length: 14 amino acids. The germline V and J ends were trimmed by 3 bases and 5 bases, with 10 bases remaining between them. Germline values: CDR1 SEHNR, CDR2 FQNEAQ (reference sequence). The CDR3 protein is CASSFNRWTGELFF. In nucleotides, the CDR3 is TGTGCCAGCAGCTTCAACAGGTGGACCGGGGAGCTGTTTTTT.

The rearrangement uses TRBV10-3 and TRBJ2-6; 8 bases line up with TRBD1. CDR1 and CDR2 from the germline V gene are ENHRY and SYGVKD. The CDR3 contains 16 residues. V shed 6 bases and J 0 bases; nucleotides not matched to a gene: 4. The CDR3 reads CAIRQGEVSGANVLTF. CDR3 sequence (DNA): TGTGCCATCAGACAGGGGGAGGTCTCTGGGGCCAACGTCCTGACTTTC.

The CDR3 loop reads CASSSGQRGLAQYF. DNA for the CDR3: TGTGCCAGCAGCTCCGGACAGCGGGGACTGGCCCAGTACTTC. The chain combines TRBV7-6 with TRBJ2-5; D is perhaps TRBD2 (7 bases). Germline V gives CDR1 SGHVS, CDR2 FNYEAQ. Trimming left V 4 bases short and J 9 bases short, with 18 bases between. The CDR3 spans 14 residues.

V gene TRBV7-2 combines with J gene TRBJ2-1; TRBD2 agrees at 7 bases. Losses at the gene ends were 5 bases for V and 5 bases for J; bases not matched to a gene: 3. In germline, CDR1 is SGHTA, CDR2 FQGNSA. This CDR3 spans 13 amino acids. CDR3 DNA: TGTGCCAGCAGCACTAGCGAACACAATGAGCAGTTCTTC. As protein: CASSTSEHNEQFF.

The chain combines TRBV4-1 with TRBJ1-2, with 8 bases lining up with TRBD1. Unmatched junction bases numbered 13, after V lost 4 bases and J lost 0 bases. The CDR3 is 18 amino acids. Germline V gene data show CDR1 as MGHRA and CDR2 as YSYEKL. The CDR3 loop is CASSPRRTGGRANYGYTF. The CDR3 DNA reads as TGCGCCAGCAGCCCCCGACGAACAGGGGGGCGAGCTAACTATGGCTACACCTTC.

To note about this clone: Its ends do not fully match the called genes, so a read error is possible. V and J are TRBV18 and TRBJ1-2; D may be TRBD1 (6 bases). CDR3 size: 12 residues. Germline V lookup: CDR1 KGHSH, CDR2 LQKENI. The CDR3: CASSPGQGYSAF. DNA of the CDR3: TGTGCCAGCTCACCGGGGCAGGGGTACTCAGCCTTC. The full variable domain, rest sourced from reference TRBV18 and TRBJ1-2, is NAGVMQNPRHLVRRRGQEARLRCSPMKGHSHVYWYRQLPEEGLKFMVYLQKENIIDESGMPKERFSAEFPKEGPSILRIQQVVRGDSAAYFCASSPGQGYSAFGSGTRLTVV.

The CDR3: CASSPTGQGSHTEAFF. The DNA of the CDR3 is TGTGCCAGTAGTCCAACGGGACAGGGGTCGCACACTGAAGCTTTCTTT. The chain employs TRBV19 and TRBJ1-1; 10 bases are a match to TRBD1. V trimming: 5 bases; J trimming: 3 bases; junction bases outside the gene matches: 9. CDR1 and CDR2 from the germline V gene are LNHDA and SQIVND (reference sequence). This CDR3 has 16 residues.

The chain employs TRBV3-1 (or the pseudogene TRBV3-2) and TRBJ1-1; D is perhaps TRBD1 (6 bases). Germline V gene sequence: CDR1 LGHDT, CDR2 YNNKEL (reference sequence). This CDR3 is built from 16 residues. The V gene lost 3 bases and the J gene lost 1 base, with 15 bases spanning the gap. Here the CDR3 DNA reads TGTGCCAGCAGCCACCCCCGAAAACAGGGGAACACTGAAGCTTTCTTT. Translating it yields CASSHPRKQGNTEAFF.

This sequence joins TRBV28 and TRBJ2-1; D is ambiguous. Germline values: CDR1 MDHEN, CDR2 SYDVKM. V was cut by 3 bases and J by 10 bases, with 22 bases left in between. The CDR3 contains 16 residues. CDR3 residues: CASSFNGRSARLEQFF. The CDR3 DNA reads TGTGCCAGCAGTTTTAATGGTCGTTCTGCGCGTCTCGAGCAGTTCTTC.

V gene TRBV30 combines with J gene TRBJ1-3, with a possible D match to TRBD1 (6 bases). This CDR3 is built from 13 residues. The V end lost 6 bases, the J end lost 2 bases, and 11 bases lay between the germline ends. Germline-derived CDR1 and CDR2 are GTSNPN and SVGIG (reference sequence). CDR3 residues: CACTQGPGNTIYF. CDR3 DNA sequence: TGTGCCTGTACACAGGGTCCTGGAAACACCATATATTTT. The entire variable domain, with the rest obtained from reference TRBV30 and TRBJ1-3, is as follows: SQTIHQWPATLVQPVGSPLSLECTVEGTSNPNLYWYRQAAGRGLQLLFYSVGIGQISSEVPQNLSASRPQDRQFILSSKKLLLSDSGFYLCACTQGPGNTIYFGEGSWLTVV.

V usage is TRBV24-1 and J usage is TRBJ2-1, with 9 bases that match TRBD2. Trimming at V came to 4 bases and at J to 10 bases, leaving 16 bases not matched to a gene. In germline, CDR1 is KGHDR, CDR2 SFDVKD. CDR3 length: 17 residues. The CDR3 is CATSEEASGISRREQFF. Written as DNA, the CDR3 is TGTGCCACCAGTGAGGAAGCTAGCGGGATATCCAGACGAGAGCAGTTCTTC.

This CDR3 reads CASSHRTSGRTGELFF. CDR3 DNA sequence: TGTGCCAGCAGCCACCGGACTAGCGGGAGAACCGGGGAGCTGTTTTTT. The rearrangement links TRBV11-3 to TRBJ2-2, with 13 bases lining up with TRBD2. V was clipped by 5 bases and J by 5 bases; unmatched bases: 5. CDR1 is SGHNT and CDR2 is YENEEA in the germline V gene. There are 16 residues in the CDR3.

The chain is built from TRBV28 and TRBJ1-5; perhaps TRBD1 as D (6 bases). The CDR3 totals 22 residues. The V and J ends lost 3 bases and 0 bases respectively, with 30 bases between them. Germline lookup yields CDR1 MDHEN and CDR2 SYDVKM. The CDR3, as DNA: TGTGCCAGCAGTTTTACCCCCCTTTCGCAAACAGGGCCCCCTCATAGCAATCAGCCCCAGCATTTT. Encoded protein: CASSFTPLSQTGPPHSNQPQHF.

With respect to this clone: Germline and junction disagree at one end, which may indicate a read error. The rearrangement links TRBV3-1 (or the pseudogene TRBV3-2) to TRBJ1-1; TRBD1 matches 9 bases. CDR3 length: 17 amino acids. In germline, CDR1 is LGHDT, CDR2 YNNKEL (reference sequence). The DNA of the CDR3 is TGTGCCAGTAGCCAAGACCGCCGTCCGACAGGGGGGGCTGAAGCTTTCTTT. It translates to CASSQDRRPTGGAEAFF.

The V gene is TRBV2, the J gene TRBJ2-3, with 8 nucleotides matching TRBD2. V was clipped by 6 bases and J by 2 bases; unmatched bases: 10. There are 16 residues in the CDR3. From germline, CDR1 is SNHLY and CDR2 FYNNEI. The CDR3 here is CASRLLADAPTDTQYF. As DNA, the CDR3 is TGTGCCAGCAGACTACTAGCGGATGCCCCCACAGATACGCAGTATTTT.